This is a list of T cell receptor beta chains from one sample in a study of T cell clonotyping in hematopoietic cell transplantation. TCRdb keeps only in-frame clones here, not all; method: immunoSEQ multiplex PCR. The profile shows approximately 75,000 clones, roughly 93% of them singletons. The sequencing sample was made of peripheral blood mononuclear cells. The origin of the receptors is a man aged 45 to 65 in good health. Some clones in this sample may be carry-over from other donors' samples. Both conserved end residues are part of each CDR3. A D gene is named only where the DNA matches it firmly. Expanded clones get a size class; other rows say once, few or many, or leave the size out.

J | D | V | size | CDR3 | DNA
TRBJ1-6 | TRBD1 | TRBV5-6 | NA | CASSRQQGFNSPLHF | TGTGCCAGCAGCCGCCAACAGGGGTTCAATTCACCCCTCCACTTT
TRBJ2-6 | NA | TRBV6-5 | NA | CASSYARDSGANVLTF | TGTGCCAGCAGTTACGCCCGTGACTCTGGGGCCAACGTCCTGACTTTC
TRBJ1-5 | NA | TRBV2 | NA | CASSVMEPQPQHF | TGTGCCAGCAGTGTAATGGAGCCTCAGCCCCAGCATTTT
TRBJ2-7 | NA | TRBV28 | NA | CASSTYEQYF | TGTGCCAGCAGTACCTACGAGCAGTACTTC
TRBJ2-3 | NA | TRBV25-1 | few | CASRGSLETDTQYF | TGTGCTTCCCGTGGTAGCCTTGAGACAGATACGCAGTATTTT
TRBJ1-2 | TRBD1 | TRBV27 | NA | CASRLAPGQNYGYTF | TGTGCCAGCAGGCTAGCCCCGGGACAGAACTATGGCTACACCTTC
TRBJ2-3 | NA | TRBV28 | once | CASTPGGSYTDTQYF | TGTGCCAGCACCCCTGGCGGTTCTTACACAGATACGCAGTATTTT
TRBJ2-2 | TRBD1 | TRBV19 | NA | CASRNPGQGWNTGELFF | TGTGCCAGTAGGAATCCGGGACAGGGGTGGAACACCGGGGAGCTGTTTTTT
TRBJ2-7 | NA | TRBV28 | NA | CASSVDSSARYEQYF | TGTGCCAGCAGTGTTGACAGTTCCGCTAGGTACGAGCAGTACTTC
TRBJ1-2 | TRBD1 | TRBV28 | NA | CASSPRTGASYGYTF | TGTGCCAGCAGTCCTCGGACAGGAGCAAGCTATGGCTACACCTTC
TRBJ1-2 | NA | TRBV27 | NA | CASSDLPSNYGYTF | TGTGCCAGCAGTGACCTTCCTTCAAACTATGGCTACACCTTC
TRBJ1-1 | TRBD1 | TRBV28 | NA | CASSPRDRVLRRGTEAFF | TGTGCCAGCAGTCCCCGGGACAGGGTGCTAAGGAGGGGAACTGAAGCTTTCTTT
TRBJ2-7 | NA | TRBV5-1 | NA | CASSLMGEQYF | TGCGCCAGCAGCTTGATGGGCGAGCAGTACTTC
TRBJ1-6 | NA | TRBV5-1 | NA | CASSRDTSSYNSPLHF | TGCGCCAGCAGCCGAGACACTAGCTCCTATAATTCACCCCTCCACTTT
TRBJ1-4 | TRBD1 | TRBV5-1 | NA | CASSTPNGTGVATNEKLFF | TGCGCCAGCAGCACCCCGAACGGGACAGGGGTTGCAACTAATGAAAAACTGTTTTTT
TRBJ1-2 | TRBD1 | TRBV19 | NA | CASSTDRTPPNYGYTF | TGTGCCAGTAGTACGGACAGGACGCCCCCTAACTATGGCTACACCTTC
TRBJ2-1 | NA | TRBV30 | NA | CAWSPTVSSYNEQFF | TGTGCCTGGAGTCCCACGGTAAGCTCCTACAATGAGCAGTTCTTC
TRBJ2-2 | NA | TRBV5-6 | NA | CASSLVLANTGELFF | TGTGCCAGCAGCTTGGTTCTAGCTAACACCGGGGAGCTGTTTTTT
TRBJ2-1 | NA | TRBV5-1 | NA | CASSLTTRQSYNEQFF | TGCGCCAGCAGCCTAACCACCAGACAGTCCTACAATGAGCAGTTCTTC
TRBJ2-7 | TRBD2 | TRBV4-2 | NA | CASSQDGGWGIAGGSLEQYF | TGTGCCAGCAGCCAAGATGGGGGGTGGGGGATAGCGGGAGGGTCTCTAGAGCAGTACTTC
TRBJ2-3 | NA | TRBV27 | NA | CASSLFASDTQYF | TGTGCCAGCAGTTTATTTGCCTCAGATACGCAGTATTTT
TRBJ2-3 | NA | TRBV7-6 | NA | CASSPKGVSATDTQYF | TGTGCCAGCAGCCCCAAGGGGGTCTCTGCCACAGATACGCAGTATTTT
TRBJ2-5 | NA | TRBV25-1 | once | CASSEVQGRETQYF | TGTGCCAGCAGTGAAGTGCAGGGTAGAGAGACCCAGTACTTC
TRBJ2-3 | NA | TRBV2 | NA | CASSSEYRSGGTDTQYF | TGTGCCAGCAGTAGTGAATACAGGTCTGGAGGTACAGATACGCAGTATTTT
TRBJ1-5 | NA | TRBV27 | NA | CASSPTGFSNQPQHF | TGTGCCAGCAGTCCGACGGGTTTTAGCAATCAGCCCCAGCATTTT
TRBJ2-7 | TRBD2 | TRBV29-1 | NA | CSGKLAGDHEQYF | TGCAGCGGGAAGCTAGCGGGAGATCACGAGCAGTACTTC
TRBJ1-1 | NA | TRBV10-3 | NA | CAISVGLGDIKAFF | TGTGCCATCAGTGTAGGATTAGGGGACATCAAAGCTTTCTTT
TRBJ2-7 | NA | TRBV5-4 | NA | CASSRIGAGTWNEQYF | TGTGCCAGCAGCAGGATTGGTGCGGGGACTTGGAACGAGCAGTACTTC
TRBJ2-5 | TRBD2 | TRBV7-2 | NA | CASSSRLAGGPLGAETQYF | TGTGCCAGCAGCTCTAGACTAGCGGGAGGGCCATTAGGGGCAGAGACCCAGTACTTC
TRBJ1-4 | NA | TRBV9 | NA | CASSVGFGGEKLFF | TGTGCCAGCAGCGTAGGGTTCGGCGGGGAAAAACTGTTTTTT
TRBJ1-5 | NA | TRBV19 | NA | CASSIERGIDQPQHF | TGTGCCAGTAGTATAGAACGGGGAATCGATCAGCCCCAGCATTTT
TRBJ2-3 | TRBD2 | TRBV11-3 | once | CASSQLATDTQYF | TGTGCCAGCAGTCAACTAGCGACAGATACGCAGTATTTT
TRBJ2-7 | TRBD2 | TRBV7-8 | once | CASTAGAGALEQYF | TGTGCCAGCACCGCCGGGGCGGGAGCATTGGAGCAGTACTTC
TRBJ2-1 | NA | TRBV28 | NA | CASSVVFVAYNEQFF | TGTGCCAGCAGTGTAGTATTCGTCGCCTACAATGAGCAGTTCTTC
TRBJ1-5 | TRBD1 | TRBV28 | NA | CASSPSTGGQNNQPQHF | TGTGCCAGCAGTCCAAGCACGGGGGGACAGAACAATCAGCCCCAGCATTTT
TRBJ2-7 | TRBD1 | TRBV6-6 | NA | CASRNSGTGNEQYF | TGTGCCAGCAGAAATTCCGGGACAGGGAACGAGCAGTACTTC
TRBJ2-1 | TRBD1 | TRBV7-8 | few | CASSRDPGTGSYEQFF | TGTGCCAGCAGCCGGGACCCCGGGACAGGGTCGTATGAGCAGTTCTTC
TRBJ1-4 | NA | TRBV9 | NA | CASSVAGANEKLFF | TGTGCCAGCAGCGTAGCGGGAGCTAATGAAAAACTGTTTTTT
TRBJ1-1 | NA | TRBV29-1 | NA | CSVDRGMNTEAFF | TGCAGCGTTGACCGGGGGATGAACACTGAAGCTTTCTTT
TRBJ1-2 | TRBD1 | TRBV28 | NA | CATLTAGQFYGYTF | TGTGCCACCTTGACGGCGGGACAGTTCTATGGCTACACCTTC
TRBJ1-5 | TRBD1 | TRBV4-3 | once | CASSQDRTESGGIYQPQHF | TGCGCCAGCAGCCAAGATCGGACAGAGTCAGGGGGCATTTATCAGCCCCAGCATTTT
TRBJ2-5 | TRBD2 | TRBV28 | NA | CASSRGGQETQYF | TGTGCCAGTTCGCGGGGGGGCCAAGAGACCCAGTACTTC
TRBJ2-6 | NA | TRBV6-6 | NA | CASLKVGANVLTF | TGTGCCAGCCTCAAAGTCGGGGCCAACGTCCTGACTTTC
TRBJ2-5 | TRBD2 | TRBV4-2 | NA | CASSQDPGLAGETQYF | TGTGCCAGCAGCCAAGATCCCGGACTAGCAGGAGAGACCCAGTACTTC